Listed here are 21 T cell receptor beta chains from one sample, sequenced in a study of T-cell reconstitution after alpha-beta-depleted transplantation in children. The TCRbeta library incorporated unique molecular identifiers. TCRdb re-analysed the PCR reads in MiXCR, keeping a single row per CDR3 protein. Counted here are over 550,000 distinct CDR3 sequences, 8% to 11% occurring once; the ten biggest clones make up 4%. Material: PBMCs from the stem cell graft donor, obtained from the stem cell graft. The receptors originated from a human donor who donated a stem cell graft to a child with acute myeloid leukemia.

CDR3 DNA sequence: TGTGCCAGCAGTCCCGCCCGACCGCGGGTGGACGAGCAGTACTTC. Its protein product is CASSPARPRVDEQYF. The rearrangement links TRBV9 to TRBJ2-7; weak D call: TRBD2 (5 bases). With 5 bases removed from V and 5 bases from J, the gap between germline ends came to 20 bases. The germline gives CDR1 SGDLS, CDR2 YYNGEE. This CDR3 comprises 15 residues.

The chain carries TRBV11-1 and TRBJ1-5; the D gene is possibly TRBD1 (5 bases). The germline V and J ends were trimmed by 1 base and 8 bases, with 12 bases remaining between them. Looked up from germline, CDR1 is SGHAT and CDR2 is FQDESV (reference sequence). The CDR3 sequence is 14 residues long. Here the CDR3 reads CASSLGTGPEPQHF. CDR3 bases: TGTGCCAGCAGCTTAGGTACAGGCCCGGAGCCCCAGCATTTT.

About this clonotype: A read error may explain this, as a much larger clone is one base away. The gene calls are TRBV11-2 and TRBJ1-3, with unresolved D. This CDR3 has 13 residues. Germline V gene lookup returns CDR1 SGHAT and CDR2 FQNNGV. The CDR3 nucleotides read TGTGCCAGCAGCTTAGAGGGCCGAAACACCAAATATTTT. As protein: CASSLEGRNTKYF.

The chain combines TRBV30 with TRBJ1-3, with D tentatively TRBD1 (5 bases). The germline V gene has CDR1 GTSNPN and CDR2 SVGIG (reference sequence). The CDR3 extends over 17 amino acids. V shed 0 bases and J shed 1 base, with 16 bases lying between them. CDR3 nucleotides: TGTGCCTGGAGTGTATACTTGAGCGGGGCGTCTGGAAACACCATATATTTT. This sequence encodes CAWSVYLSGASGNTIYF.

This clonotype was observed at least ten times. The V call is TRBV15, the J call TRBJ2-7; tentative D call: TRBD2 (6 bases). V was pared by 0 bases and J by 5 bases, with 17 bases between. The CDR3 is 16 amino acids. Per germline, CDR1 LNHNV and CDR2 YYDKDF (reference sequence). CDR3 DNA sequence: TGTGCCACCAGCAGAGATTTCGGTGGTAGCGGAGACGAGCAGTACTTC. It specifies CATSRDFGGSGDEQYF.

This clonotype was detected only a few times. The chain employs TRBV2 and TRBJ2-1; 7 bases line up with TRBD2. The CDR3 runs to 13 residues. CDR1 SNHLY and CDR2 FYNNEI come from the germline V gene. After removal of 8 bases from V and 9 bases from J, the junction contained 10 bases not matched to a gene. The CDR3 nucleotides read TGTGCCAGCGGGGAGGGAGGGAAGGGTGAGCAGTTCTTC. The encoded protein is CASGEGGKGEQFF.

This clonotype was counted at least ten times. The chain links TRBV27 to TRBJ1-1; D unresolved. With 0 bases removed from V and 11 bases from J, the gap between germline ends came to 13 bases. This CDR3 has 13 amino acids. The V gene's germline CDR1 is MNHEY and CDR2 SMNVEV (reference sequence). CDR3 residues: CASSLSPTAEAFF. CDR3 nucleotide sequence: TGTGCCAGCAGTTTATCACCCACCGCCGAGGCTTTCTTT.

This clonotype was seen a few times. Written as DNA, the CDR3 is TGTGCCAGCAGTTTATGGTCTAGCGGGAGGTCCCCCTACGAGCAGTACTTC. Encoded protein: CASSLWSSGRSPYEQYF. This chain links TRBV12-3 or TRBV12-4 with TRBJ2-7, with 11 nucleotides matching TRBD2. V trimming: 2 bases; J trimming: 2 bases; junction bases outside the gene matches: 8. The CDR3 loop spans 17 amino acids.

In this sample, this clonotype turned up a few times. The chain is built from TRBV6-1 and TRBJ1-5; D possibly corresponds to TRBD1 (5 bases). The V gene's germline CDR1 is MNHNS and CDR2 SASEGT. The CDR3 length is 13 residues. With 7 bases removed from V and 3 bases from J, the gap between germline ends came to 10 bases. CDR3 DNA: TGTGCCAGCACCCGAGGGGTCAATCAGCCCCAGCATTTT. As protein: CASTRGVNQPQHF.

In its sample, this clonotype was seen a few times. This rearrangement joins TRBV5-1 to TRBJ1-2; D gene uncertain. Trimming removed 0 bases at V and 8 bases at J, with 11 bases between. Germline CDR1 reads SGHRS; CDR2 reads YFSETQ. There are 13 residues in the CDR3. The CDR3 is CASSLAPFWGYTF. The DNA for the CDR3 is TGCGCCAGCAGCTTGGCACCGTTTTGGGGCTACACCTTC.

The V gene is TRBV5-1, the J gene TRBJ1-2, with 8 bases lining up with TRBD1. Trimming removed 3 bases from V and 8 bases from J; junction bases left unmatched: 9. Germline loops: CDR1 SGHRS, CDR2 YFSETQ. There are 14 residues in the CDR3. The CDR3 spells CASSSLDRAGGYTF. CDR3 sequence (DNA): TGCGCCAGCAGCTCCCTGGACAGGGCCGGCGGCTACACCTTC.

In this sample, this clonotype turned up many times. The chain couples TRBV5-5 to TRBJ1-1; D gene unclear. Germline V lookup: CDR1 SGHKS, CDR2 YYEKEE (reference sequence). V dropped 3 bases and J dropped 4 bases, with 10 bases sitting between them. CDR3 size: 13 residues. CDR3 protein: CASSSGPFTEAFF. DNA of the CDR3: TGTGCCAGCAGCTCCGGGCCTTTCACTGAAGCTTTCTTT.

There are many counts of this clonotype. V and J are TRBV13 and TRBJ2-2; D ambiguous. The CDR3 consists of 12 residues. Trimming stripped 1 base from V and 7 bases from J, with 4 bases between. The germline gives CDR1 PRHDT, CDR2 FYEKMQ (reference sequence). CDR3 coding DNA: TGTGCCAGCAGCTTAGACGGCGGGGAGCTGTTTTTT. Amino acid sequence: CASSLDGGELFF. Filled out from reference TRBV13 and TRBJ2-2, the complete variable domain reads AAGVIQSPRHLIKEKRETATLKCYPIPRHDTVYWYQQGPGQDPQFLISFYEKMQSDKGSIPDRFSAQQFSDYHSELNMSSLELGDSALYFCASSLDGGELFFGEGSRLTVL.

The V call is TRBV20-1, the J call TRBJ2-2, with TRBD2 matching 7 bases. V lost 2 bases and J lost 3; bases outside the gene matches: 6. Germline V gene sequence: CDR1 DFQATT, CDR2 SNEGSKA (reference sequence). The CDR3 consists of 15 residues. The CDR3 DNA reads TGCAGTGCTAGACGTCCCCGGGGGGACACCGGGGAGCTGTTTTTT. This gives the protein CSARRPRGDTGELFF.

This clonotype was observed a few times. The CDR3 protein is CASSQGFKGTGGYTF. The CDR3 nucleotides read TGTGCCAGCAGCCAAGGCTTCAAGGGTACGGGTGGCTACACCTTC. The rearrangement uses TRBV14 and TRBJ1-2; D is unresolved. This CDR3 has 15 amino acids. The germline V gene encodes CDR1 SGHDN and CDR2 FVKESK. The V end was cut by 1 base, the J end by 7 bases, with 16 bases between.

This clonotype has a handful of counts. Germline and junction disagree at one end, which may indicate a read error. V usage is TRBV4-3 and J usage is TRBJ2-1; 11 nucleotides line up with TRBD2. This CDR3 is 20 amino acids long. The V gene's germline CDR1 is LGHNA and CDR2 YSLEER. CDR3 DNA sequence: TGCGCCAGCAGCCAAGAGAGGCTAGCGGGAGGCGGGATCGGATACAGTGAGCAGTTCTTC. It encodes CASSQERLAGGGIGYSEQFF.

This clonotype has ten or more counts. The rearrangement joins TRBV29-1 to TRBJ2-7, with 7 nucleotides matching TRBD1. This CDR3 spans 13 amino acids. In germline, CDR1 is SQVTM, CDR2 ANQGSEA. V lost 3 bases, J lost 6 bases, and 8 bases stayed unmatched. This CDR3 reads CSVDHRGQGEQYF. The CDR3 bases are TGCAGCGTTGACCACAGGGGCCAAGGCGAGCAGTACTTC.

The chain carries TRBV27 and TRBJ2-1, with D hard to call. Germline-derived CDR1 and CDR2 are MNHEY and SMNVEV (reference sequence). This CDR3 is built from 12 residues. V shed 4 bases and J shed 8 bases, with 9 bases lying between them. Here the CDR3 reads CASSSRVDEQFF. The DNA of the CDR3 is TGTGCCAGCAGTTCAAGGGTCGATGAGCAGTTCTTC.

The chain is built from TRBV29-1 and TRBJ2-3; D is possibly TRBD2 (6 bases). Trimming cost V 7 bases and J 3 bases, with 17 bases left between them. The CDR3 spans 14 residues. Looked up from germline, CDR1 is SQVTM and CDR2 is ANQGSEA. The CDR3 loop is CSGQEGVGTDTQYF. The DNA of the CDR3 is TGCAGCGGCCAGGAGGGCGTCGGAACAGATACGCAGTATTTT.

This clonotype came up a few times. The gene calls are TRBV7-9 and TRBJ1-4; D is unresolved. Per the germline V gene, CDR1 is SEHNR and CDR2 is FQNEAQ (reference sequence). The CDR3 is 14 amino acids. Between the trimmed V and J ends, which lost 5 bases and 8 bases, there was a span of 15 bases. As DNA, the CDR3 is TGTGCCAGCAGCCGCCAGAGGAACGGGGAAAAACTGTTTTTT. It translates to CASSRQRNGEKLFF.

V and J are TRBV7-2 and TRBJ2-3; D may be TRBD2 (7 bases). The germline V gene encodes CDR1 SGHTA and CDR2 FQGNSA. This CDR3 is built from 16 residues. V lost 4 bases to trimming and J lost 4 bases, with 18 bases between them. The CDR3 is CASSYQKGGGSDTQYF. CDR3 coding DNA: TGTGCCAGCAGCTACCAGAAGGGGGGGGGGTCAGATACGCAGTATTTT. The full variable domain, in which reference TRBV7-2 and TRBJ2-3 provide the parts outside the CDR3, is GAGVSQSPSNKVTEKGKDVELRCDPISGHTALYWYRQSLGQGLEFLIYFQGNSAPDKSGLPSDRFSAERTGGSVSTLTIQRTQQEDSAVYLCASSYQKGGGSDTQYFGPGTRLTVL.